This passage covers 22 T cell receptor beta chains from one sample sequenced in a study of CD8+ T cells in alopecia areata. Treatment indicated: oral pan-JAK inhibitor, 5-10 mg twice daily. Investigators isolated RNA and reverse transcribed it into cDNA to act as the sequencing template. Only in-frame clones appear in the TCRdb table, and some are missing; sequencing was by immunoSEQ multiplex PCR. Counted here are roughly 250,000 clones, 60% occurring once; the ten biggest clones make up 0.75% to 0.95%. The source was CD4+ T cells sorted from blood, collected around week 53, from a patient treated with tofacitinib. The receptors stem from a human donor with alopecia areata.

This clone was seen more than once but under ten times. This chain uses TRBV7-9 with TRBJ2-3; 10 nucleotides match TRBD2. The CDR3 is made up of 16 amino acids. The V gene's germline CDR1 is SEHNR and CDR2 FQNEAQ (reference sequence). V gave up 0 bases and J gave up 0 bases; unmatched junction bases: 0. The CDR3 protein is CASSLATSGSTDTQYF. The CDR3 bases are TGTGCCAGCAGCTTAGCGACTAGCGGGAGCACAGATACGCAGTATTTT.

This clone was recorded once. The chain has TRBV5-6 and TRBJ2-1; tentative D call: TRBD2 (6 bases). V gave up 2 bases and J gave up 5 bases, with 14 bases separating them. Germline loops: CDR1 SGHDT, CDR2 YYEEEE. The CDR3 extends over 15 amino acids. This CDR3 is CASSLRAGRNNEQFF. The CDR3 coding sequence is TGTGCCAGCAGCTTAAGGGCAGGGAGGAACAATGAGCAGTTCTTC.

The chain couples TRBV6-6 to TRBJ2-7, with 10 bases identical to TRBD2. CDR3 size: 13 residues. CDR1 and CDR2 from the germline V gene are MNHNY and SVGAGI (reference sequence). Trimming at V came to 6 bases and at J to 3 bases, leaving 2 bases not matched to a gene. In nucleotides, the CDR3 is TGTGCCAGCAGCTGGACTAGCGGCTACGAGCAGTACTTC. This encodes CASSWTSGYEQYF.

Regarding this clone: The sample carries other DNA sequences with the same CDR3. The rearrangement joins TRBV20-1 to TRBJ2-3; no clear D gene. Germline lookup yields CDR1 DFQATT and CDR2 SNEGSKA (reference sequence). Trimming removed 1 base at V and 5 bases at J, with 4 bases between. CDR3 size: 11 residues. CDR3 amino acids: CSARAGDTQYF. The CDR3 region has the DNA TGCAGTGCTAGAGCAGGAGATACGCAGTATTTT.

The chain recombines TRBV15 with TRBJ2-2; D is uncertain. This CDR3 region has 14 residues. Germline CDR1 and CDR2: LNHNV and YYDKDF (reference sequence). Trimming cost V 1 base and J 2 bases, with 5 bases left between them. The CDR3 nucleotides read TGTGCCACCAGCAGAGGGCCTAACACCGGGGAGCTGTTTTTT. Protein sequence: CATSRGPNTGELFF. The full variable domain, its missing parts supplied by reference TRBV15 and TRBJ2-2, is DAMVIQNPRYQVTQFGKPVTLSCSQTLNHNVMYWYQQKSSQAPKLLFHYYDKDFNNEADTPDNFQSRRPNTSFCFLDIRSPGLGDTAMYLCATSRGPNTGELFFGEGSRLTVL.

This clone was detected a few times. The rearrangement links TRBV11-2 to TRBJ2-3, with 9 bases matching TRBD2. The CDR3 runs to 16 residues. Germline V CDR1 and CDR2: SGHAT, FQNNGV. V shed 1 base and J 0 bases; nucleotides not matched to a gene: 2. CDR3 DNA: TGTGCCAGCAGCTTAGGCCTAGCGGGAAGCACAGATACGCAGTATTTT. Protein sequence: CASSLGLAGSTDTQYF.

The chain uses TRBV5-6 and TRBJ2-3; D call uncertain. Germline lookup yields CDR1 SGHDT and CDR2 YYEEEE. V was cut by 2 bases and J by 7 bases, with 8 bases left in between. The CDR3 has 12 amino acids. DNA for the CDR3: TGTGCCAGCAGCTTAACTGCAAATACGCAGTATTTT. Its translation: CASSLTANTQYF.

The rearrangement joins TRBV5-6 to TRBJ2-4, with a possible D match to TRBD2 (7 bases). The germline gives CDR1 SGHDT, CDR2 YYEEEE. The CDR3 extends over 14 amino acids. V dropped 4 bases and J dropped 6 bases, with 14 bases sitting between them. CDR3 protein: CASSSGIRGNIQYF. Here the CDR3 DNA reads TGTGCCAGCAGCAGCGGGATCAGGGGAAACATTCAGTACTTC. Complete variable domain (other parts from reference TRBV5-6 and TRBJ2-4): DAGVTQSPTHLIKTRGQQVTLRCSPKSGHDTVSWYQQALGQGPQFIFQYYEEEERQRGNFPDRFSGHQFPNYSSELNVNALLLGDSALYLCASSSGIRGNIQYFGAGTRLSVL.

V gene TRBV2 combines with J gene TRBJ1-2; D gene ambiguous. CDR1 is SNHLY, CDR2 FYNNEI, per germline. There are 15 residues in the CDR3. Trimming left V 5 bases short and J 4 bases short, with 17 bases between. CDR3 coding DNA: TGTGCCAGCAGTCCGGAGGGCTCAGAGACCTATGGCTACACCTTC. Translating it yields CASSPEGSETYGYTF.

The V and J genes are TRBV4-2 and TRBJ2-4; D gene unclear. Trimming took off 0 bases at V and 8 bases at J, with 5 bases between the two ends. Germline CDR1 LGHNA, CDR2 YNFKEQ. CDR3 size: 12 residues. In DNA, the CDR3 is TGTGCCAGCAGCCAAGATAGTGACATTCAGTACTTC. This gives the protein CASSQDSDIQYF.

V gene TRBV19 combines with J gene TRBJ2-1; perhaps TRBD2 as D (5 bases). The CDR3 loop spans 15 amino acids. Germline values: CDR1 LNHDA, CDR2 SQIVND (reference sequence). The V end lost 0 bases, the J end lost 4 bases, and 10 bases lay between the germline ends. The CDR3 region has the DNA TGTGCCAGTAGTATAGATGAACTAGTTTACAATGAGCAGTTCTTC. Its protein product is CASSIDELVYNEQFF.

The V gene is TRBV2, the J gene TRBJ2-7; 10 nucleotides match TRBD1. After removal of 6 bases from V and 6 bases from J, the junction contained 5 bases not matched to a gene. This CDR3 is 13 amino acids long. CDR1 is SNHLY, CDR2 FYNNEI, per germline. CDR3 sequence reads: CASSGDRGGEQYF. DNA for the CDR3: TGTGCCAGCAGCGGGGACAGGGGTGGCGAGCAGTACTTC. Full variable domain (outside the CDR3, taken from reference TRBV2 and TRBJ2-7): EPEVTQTPSHQVTQMGQEVILRCVPISNHLYFYWYRQILGQKVEFLVSFYNNEISEKSEIFDDQFSVERPDGSNFTLKIRSTKLEDSAMYFCASSGDRGGEQYFGPGTRLTVT.

This chain links TRBV7-9 with TRBJ2-6, with 7 bases identical to TRBD1. The J segment lost 0 bases and the V segment lost 2 bases, leaving 10 bases of the junction unmatched. The germline V gene has CDR1 SEHNR and CDR2 FQNEAQ (reference sequence). The length of the CDR3 is 19 residues. This CDR3 reads CASSLIMTGLLSGANVLTF. CDR3 coding DNA: TGTGCCAGCAGCTTAATCATGACAGGGTTGCTCTCTGGGGCCAACGTCCTGACTTTC.

V is TRBV19 and J is TRBJ2-7; TRBD1 agrees at 8 bases. The CDR3 is made up of 15 amino acids. V lost 6 bases to trimming and J lost 1 base; unmatched junction nucleotides: 8. CDR1 and CDR2 (germline): LNHDA, SQIVND (reference sequence). The CDR3 loop reads CASSQPGGRSYEQYF. For the CDR3, the DNA is TGTGCCAGTAGCCAGCCAGGGGGCAGATCCTACGAGCAGTACTTC.

The V gene is TRBV2, the J gene TRBJ1-1; D is undetermined. V lost 7 bases, J lost 1 base, and 10 bases lay in between. The CDR3 runs to 13 residues. From germline, CDR1 is SNHLY and CDR2 FYNNEI. The CDR3 loop is CASNRDPNTEAFF. CDR3 DNA sequence: TGTGCCAGCAACCGAGACCCGAACACTGAAGCTTTCTTT.

The rearrangement joins TRBV5-6 to TRBJ2-7; TRBD2 agrees at 8 bases. Germline-derived CDR1 and CDR2 are SGHDT and YYEEEE. CDR3 length equals 15 residues. Trimming cost V 5 bases and J 4 bases; bases outside gene matches: 11. CDR3 sequence: CASRKQAGVGYEQYF. CDR3 sequence (DNA): TGTGCCAGCAGAAAGCAAGCGGGGGTCGGATACGAGCAGTACTTC.

The gene calls are TRBV29-1 and TRBJ2-1; D is unresolved. Trimming shortened V by 8 bases and J by 3 bases, and 17 bases separated the two germline ends. The CDR3 covers 14 residues. The V gene's germline CDR1 is SQVTM and CDR2 ANQGSEA. The CDR3: CSFPPQQVYNEQFF. The CDR3 DNA reads as TGCAGCTTCCCCCCCCAGCAAGTCTACAATGAGCAGTTCTTC.

The chain recombines TRBV6-5 with TRBJ2-7; 7 nucleotides align to TRBD2. In germline, CDR1 is MNHEY, CDR2 SVGAGI. This CDR3 region has 12 residues. Trimming cost V 10 bases and J 2 bases; bases outside gene matches: 5. The CDR3 region is CATQAGTYEQYF. DNA for the CDR3: TGTGCCACCCAAGCGGGGACCTACGAGCAGTACTTC.

J is TRBJ1-2 and V is TRBV9, with TRBD1 matching 7 bases. The germline CDR1 and CDR2 sequences are SGDLS and YYNGEE. J was trimmed by 0 bases and V by 0 bases; bases with no gene match: 2. This CDR3 has 15 amino acids. The CDR3, as DNA: TGTGCCAGCAGCGTAGGACAGGGCTCTAACTATGGCTACACCTTC. Protein sequence: CASSVGQGSNYGYTF.

The CDR3 region is CASSLRGGGQPQHF. CDR3 nucleotides: TGTGCCAGCAGTTTAAGGGGGGGCGGTCAGCCCCAGCATTTT. The chain joins TRBV28 to TRBJ1-5; possible D gene TRBD1, 6 bases. This CDR3 comprises 14 residues. CDR1 is MDHEN and CDR2 is SYDVKM in the germline V gene. Trimming removed 2 bases at V and 6 bases at J, with 11 bases between.

This clone was seen a handful of times. This chain joins TRBV27 and TRBJ1-5; 8 bases agree with TRBD1. Germline-derived CDR1 and CDR2 are MNHEY and SMNVEV (reference sequence). The trim removed 6 bases at V and 3 bases at J, leaving 7 bases unmatched. The CDR3 length is 15 residues. CDR3 region: CASRPGQAHNQPQHF. CDR3 DNA sequence: TGTGCCAGCAGGCCGGGACAGGCTCACAATCAGCCCCAGCATTTT.

On this clone itself: The identical CDR3 is also encoded by other nucleotide sequences in the sample. This chain connects TRBV18 to TRBJ2-5; D may be TRBD2 (6 bases). There are 13 residues in the CDR3. Germline CDR1 is KGHSH and CDR2 is LQKENI. Trimming pared 3 bases from V and 5 bases from J, leaving 10 bases between. The CDR3 region has the DNA TGTGCCAGCTCACCGACCGGAGGGGAGACCCAGTACTTC. Translating gives CASSPTGGETQYF.